These 32 T cell receptor beta chains share one sample of origin, sequenced in a study of spatial heterogeneity in lung cancer. TCRdb analysed the 5' RACE reads with MiXCR anew, one entry per CDR3 protein. The top ten clones hold around 45% of a sample with 43,000 or so distinct CDR3 sequences, around 6.8% of them seen once. Time point noted: sample taken at primary tumor resection. The sequencing here drew on PBMCs, taken at surgery. The source is a female donor with early-stage non-small cell lung cancer.

This clonotype was counted a few times. The chain couples TRBV9 to TRBJ2-1, with D tentatively TRBD1 (6 bases). Trimming took 6 bases from V and 6 from J, leaving 16 bases between them. The CDR3 runs 14 residues. From germline, CDR1 is SGDLS and CDR2 YYNGEE. CDR3 in amino acids: CASNLDSEGNEQFF. CDR3 sequence (DNA): TGTGCCAGCAATTTGGACAGTGAGGGCAATGAGCAGTTCTTC.

Concerning this clonotype: Just one base apart from a much larger clone, this may be a read error. J is TRBJ2-4 and V is TRBV9, with D perhaps matching TRBD1 (6 bases). CDR1 SGDLS and CDR2 YYNGEE come from the germline V gene. The CDR3 length is 14 residues. The germline V and J ends were trimmed by 3 bases and 3 bases, with 10 bases remaining between them. The CDR3 sequence is CASSAGAGKNIQYF. CDR3 DNA: TGTGCCAGCAGCGCAGGGGCCGGCAAAAACATTCAGTACTTC. The full variable domain, rest sourced from reference TRBV9 and TRBJ2-4, is DSGVTQTPKHLITATGQRVTLRCSPRSGDLSVYWYQQSLDQGLQFLIQYYNGEERAKGNILERFSAQQFPDLHSELNLSSLELGDSALYFCASSAGAGKNIQYFGAGTRLSVL.

The V call is TRBV4-1, the J call TRBJ1-2; 8 bases match TRBD1. In germline, CDR1 is MGHRA, CDR2 YSYEKL. Trimming at V came to 1 base and at J to 7 bases, leaving 11 bases not matched to a gene. This CDR3 spans 16 amino acids. CDR3 protein: CASSQADRGAFGGYTF. As DNA, the CDR3 is TGCGCCAGCAGCCAAGCAGACAGGGGCGCATTTGGTGGCTACACCTTC.

The chain is built from TRBV5-4 and TRBJ1-4; possible D gene TRBD1, 6 bases. Germline V gives CDR1 SGHNT, CDR2 YYREEE (reference sequence). The V end was cut by 3 bases, the J end by 5 bases, with 11 bases between. The CDR3 is made up of 14 amino acids. Here the CDR3 reads CASSWDKRNEKLFF. The CDR3 nucleotides read TGTGCCAGCAGCTGGGACAAGCGAAATGAAAAACTGTTTTTT.

A few counts support this clonotype. The genes are TRBV20-1 and TRBJ2-7; tentative D call: TRBD1 (6 bases). Germline V gene sequence: CDR1 DFQATT, CDR2 SNEGSKA (reference sequence). The CDR3 has 13 residues. The V end was cut by 6 bases, the J end by 3 bases, with 15 bases between. The DNA of the CDR3 is TGCAGTGCCACACCGGGACACGACTACGAGCAGTACTTC. Residues: CSATPGHDYEQYF.

This clonotype has only a few counts. The J gene is TRBJ2-3, the V gene TRBV20-1, with D maybe TRBD2 (6 bases). V shed 2 bases and J shed 10 bases, with 28 bases lying between them. The germline V gene encodes CDR1 DFQATT and CDR2 SNEGSKA (reference sequence). CDR3 length: 17 amino acids. In DNA, the CDR3 is TGCAGTGCTAGAAGGTCCGGGGGAACCTCATCCCCATTTTCGCAGTATTTT. It is translated as CSARRSGGTSSPFSQYF.

This clonotype was seen ten or more times. The chain couples TRBV2 to TRBJ2-1; TRBD2 aligns across 12 bases. The trim removed 4 bases at V and 7 bases at J, leaving 5 bases unmatched. CDR3 length: 15 residues. Germline CDR1 SNHLY, CDR2 FYNNEI. CDR3 sequence reads: CASSARTSGVNEQFF. The DNA for the CDR3 is TGTGCCAGCAGTGCTCGGACTAGCGGGGTTAATGAGCAGTTCTTC.

The chain carries TRBV7-2 and TRBJ1-6; 10 nucleotides align to TRBD1. Germline V gene sequence: CDR1 SGHTA, CDR2 FQGNSA. The V gene end was trimmed by 1 base and the J gene end by 9 bases; junction bases not matched to a gene: 6. The CDR3 consists of 16 residues. The CDR3 coding sequence is TGTGCCAGCAGCTTAGAGGACAGGGGGGTCATTTCACCCCTCCACTTT. It yields the protein CASSLEDRGVISPLHF.

Concerning this clonotype itself: Since a much larger clone is just one base distant, this may be a read error. The rearrangement joins TRBV5-1 to TRBJ1-5; D remains unclear. The DNA end is more similar to TRBJ2-3, so the J call may be wrong. The CDR3 contains 15 residues. Germline V CDR1 and CDR2: SGHRS, YFSETQ. The CDR3 nucleotides read TGCGCCAGCAGCTTGGACGGCGGTGATCATCAGCCCCAGTATTTT. This codes for CASSLDGGDHQPQYF.

The chain is built from TRBV6-5 and TRBJ2-7, with D possibly matching TRBD1 (5 bases). V was shortened by 0 bases and J by 2 bases, with 8 bases between the two germline ends. This CDR3 is built from 14 residues. Germline loops: CDR1 MNHEY, CDR2 SVGAGI. The CDR3 sequence is CASSYSGPPYEQYF. CDR3 in DNA: TGTGCCAGCAGTTACTCGGGGCCGCCCTACGAGCAGTACTTC.

This clonotype was seen only a few times. J is TRBJ1-2 and V is TRBV7-2; D is undetermined. The germline V and J ends were trimmed by 1 base and 8 bases, with 8 bases remaining between them. Germline V gene lookup returns CDR1 SGHTA and CDR2 FQGNSA. The CDR3 contains 12 residues. CDR3 bases: TGTGCCAGCAGCTTAGATCTAGGGGGCTACACCTTC. Translating it yields CASSLDLGGYTF.

A few counts support this clonotype. This sequence joins TRBV20-1 and TRBJ1-3; D is unclear. This CDR3 is 12 amino acids long. V was pared by 6 bases and J by 4 bases, with 10 bases between. Germline V lookup: CDR1 DFQATT, CDR2 SNEGSKA (reference sequence). CDR3 region: CSAGGRGNTIYF. The CDR3 coding sequence is TGCAGTGCCGGAGGCAGAGGAAACACCATATATTTT.

This clonotype was seen ten or more times. The V and J genes are TRBV19 and TRBJ2-1, with D perhaps matching TRBD1 (6 bases). This CDR3 region has 13 residues. Germline lookup yields CDR1 LNHDA and CDR2 SQIVND (reference sequence). Trimming stripped 7 bases from V and 6 bases from J, with 13 bases between. The CDR3 loop reads CASTGDARNEQFF. DNA for the CDR3: TGTGCCAGTACAGGGGACGCCCGCAATGAGCAGTTCTTC.

This clonotype was seen ten or more times. The J gene is TRBJ2-2, the V gene TRBV6-5; 8 nucleotides align to TRBD1. Losses at the gene ends were 2 bases for V and 7 bases for J; bases not matched to a gene: 9. CDR1 is MNHEY and CDR2 is SVGAGI in the germline V gene. CDR3 size: 16 residues. The CDR3 region is CASSYQGQGANGELFF. In nucleotides, the CDR3 is TGTGCCAGCAGTTACCAAGGGCAGGGGGCGAACGGGGAGCTGTTTTTT.

The chain links TRBV5-1 to TRBJ1-4, with D maybe TRBD1 (6 bases). Trimming shortened V by 0 bases and J by 5 bases, and 8 bases separated the two germline ends. The germline V gene has CDR1 SGHRS and CDR2 YFSETQ. This CDR3 is built from 14 residues. The CDR3 DNA reads as TGCGCCAGCAGCTTGGGGACAGTAAATGAAAAACTGTTTTTT. Its protein is CASSLGTVNEKLFF.

This clonotype was observed many times. The rearrangement joins TRBV20-1 to TRBJ1-2, with D unclear. Trimming removed 3 bases at V and 0 bases at J, with 11 bases between. The CDR3 sequence is 14 residues long. Germline assignment: CDR1 DFQATT and CDR2 SNEGSKA (reference sequence). Here the CDR3 reads CSARVRGTNYGYTF. CDR3 nucleotides: TGCAGTGCTAGGGTACGGGGTACTAACTATGGCTACACCTTC.

This clonotype was seen a handful of times. V is TRBV7-7 and J is TRBJ2-5; TRBD2 matches 12 bases. Looked up from germline, CDR1 is SSHAT and CDR2 is FNYEAQ (reference sequence). V was clipped by 5 bases and J by 4 bases; unmatched bases: 2. The CDR3 loop spans 14 amino acids. The CDR3, as DNA: TGTGCCAGCAGCCCTAGCGGGGGGGGAGAGACCCAGTACTTC. It yields the protein CASSPSGGGETQYF.

This clonotype was recorded at least ten times. V usage is TRBV5-1 and J usage is TRBJ1-2; no definite D call. The CDR3 totals 13 residues. Trimming shortened V by 4 bases and J by 3 bases, and 10 bases separated the two germline ends. Germline CDR1 and CDR2: SGHRS and YFSETQ. The CDR3 DNA sequence: TGCGCCAGCAGCCCTGGAGTAGACTATGGCTACACCTTC. This encodes CASSPGVDYGYTF. The full variable domain, its missing parts supplied by reference TRBV5-1 and TRBJ1-2, is KAGVTQTPRYLIKTRGQQVTLSCSPISGHRSVSWYQQTPGQGLQFLFEYFSETQRNKGNFPGRFSGRQFSNSRSEMNVSTLELGDSALYLCASSPGVDYGYTFGSGTRLTVV.

This clonotype was seen only a few times. V gene TRBV25-1 combines with J gene TRBJ2-3; D possibly corresponds to TRBD1 (5 bases). The germline V gene encodes CDR1 MGHDK and CDR2 SYGVNS. The CDR3 length is 14 residues. With 7 bases removed from V and 4 bases from J, the gap between germline ends came to 15 bases. This chain's CDR3 is CASTLGQGADTQYF. As DNA, the CDR3 is TGTGCCAGCACCTTAGGGCAGGGCGCAGATACGCAGTATTTT.

This clonotype was seen at least ten times. V is TRBV7-2 and J is TRBJ2-6; 12 bases align to TRBD2. Germline V gives CDR1 SGHTA, CDR2 FQGNSA. Trimming took 4 bases from V and 2 from J; bases not matched to a gene: 9. This CDR3 region has 19 residues. The DNA of the CDR3 is TGTGCCAGCAGCTCCAGCCTAGCGGGGGGGTACGCTGGGGCCAACGTCCTGACTTTC. It codes for CASSSSLAGGYAGANVLTF.

There are a few counts of this clonotype. This may be a read error, as it is one base from a much larger clone. CDR3 amino acids: CVSSLTNTQYF. In DNA, the CDR3 is TGTGTCAGCAGCTTAACAAATACGCAGTATTTT. The chain links TRBV7-9 to TRBJ2-3; no definite D call. The CDR3 is 11 residues long. The germline V gene has CDR1 SEHNR and CDR2 FQNEAQ (reference sequence).

This clonotype was detected ten times or more. The genes are TRBV12-3 or TRBV12-4 and TRBJ2-5; a weak D match, TRBD1 (5 bases). Trimming left V 6 bases short and J 5 bases short, with 7 bases between. There are 11 residues in the CDR3. In DNA form, the CDR3 reads TGTGCCAGCAGGGCAGGGGAGACCCAGTACTTC. This codes for CASRAGETQYF.

The chain couples TRBV5-5 to TRBJ1-4; 8 bases are shared with TRBD1. Germline CDR1 SGHKS, CDR2 YYEKEE (reference sequence). Trimming cost V 0 bases and J 7 bases; bases outside gene matches: 14. The CDR3 is 18 amino acids. This CDR3 reads CASSLEQRQDRGLEKLFF. Written as DNA, the CDR3 is TGTGCCAGCAGCTTGGAGCAACGACAAGACAGGGGACTTGAAAAACTGTTTTTT.

This clonotype was seen ten or more times. The chain has TRBV6-2 or TRBV6-3 and TRBJ1-5, with a possible D match to TRBD1 (5 bases). Deletions cut 6 bases from V and 0 bases from J, with 9 bases between. The CDR3 spans 14 residues. Germline CDR1 MNHEY, CDR2 SVGEGT. CDR3 sequence: CASRTGYSNQPQHF. CDR3 nucleotide sequence: TGTGCCAGCAGAACAGGTTATAGCAATCAGCCCCAGCATTTT.

This clonotype appeared a few times. This rearrangement joins TRBV7-9 to TRBJ2-7, with 13 bases that match TRBD2. Looked up from germline, CDR1 is SEHNR and CDR2 is FQNEAQ (reference sequence). Trimming at V came to 4 bases and at J to 2 bases, leaving 11 bases not matched to a gene. CDR3 length: 18 residues. CDR3 sequence reads: CASSSTPVTSGGPYEQYF. The CDR3 DNA is TGTGCCAGCAGCTCGACACCTGTGACTAGCGGGGGGCCCTACGAGCAGTACTTC.

This clonotype was found a few times. The J gene is TRBJ1-1, the V gene TRBV7-9; no clear D. V was trimmed by 2 bases and J by 0 bases, leaving 10 bases between them. CDR1 is SEHNR, CDR2 FQNEAQ, per germline (reference sequence). CDR3 length equals 15 residues. CDR3 loop: CASSLRVGLNTEAFF. CDR3 sequence (DNA): TGTGCCAGCAGCTTACGGGTGGGGTTGAACACTGAAGCTTTCTTT. The variable domain in full, with the rest retrieved from reference TRBV7-9 and TRBJ1-1, is DTGVSQNPRHKITKRGQNVTFRCDPISEHNRLYWYRQTLGQGPEFLTYFQNEAQLEKSRLLSDRFSAERPKGSFSTLEIQRTEQGDSAMYLCASSLRVGLNTEAFFGQGTRLTVV.

The V gene is TRBV18, the J gene TRBJ1-1, with D unresolved. Per the germline V gene, CDR1 is KGHSH and CDR2 is LQKENI. V gave up 4 bases and J gave up 2 bases, with 14 bases separating them. This CDR3 is 15 amino acids long. In nucleotides, the CDR3 is TGTGCCAGCTCACTCCGGTCTTCCTCCAACACTGAAGCTTTCTTT. Protein: CASSLRSSSNTEAFF.

This clonotype appeared many times. V and J are TRBV24-1 and TRBJ2-2; D is perhaps TRBD1 (6 bases). The ends were cut back, 5 bases at V and 2 bases at J, with 14 bases in the middle. The germline V gene has CDR1 KGHDR and CDR2 SFDVKD. The length of the CDR3 is 16 residues. DNA for the CDR3: TGTGCCACCAGTGCCCTGGGACACATAAACACCGGGGAGCTGTTTTTT. Its translation: CATSALGHINTGELFF.

This clonotype was seen a few times. The gene calls are TRBV2 and TRBJ2-2; D unclear. From germline, CDR1 is SNHLY and CDR2 FYNNEI. CDR3 size: 16 residues. With 6 bases removed from V and 5 bases from J, the gap between germline ends came to 19 bases. The CDR3 DNA sequence: TGTGCCAGCAGGACCGGAACAGAGAGGAAAACCGGGGAGCTGTTTTTT. Translated: CASRTGTERKTGELFF.

This clonotype appeared many times. J is TRBJ2-2 and V is TRBV28; possible D gene TRBD2, 5 bases. Germline CDR1 and CDR2: MDHEN and SYDVKM. The CDR3 spans 13 residues. CDR3 sequence: CAGSEGNTGELFF. The CDR3 DNA follows: TGTGCTGGGAGTGAGGGAAACACCGGGGAGCTGTTTTTT.

This clonotype was counted ten times or more. J is TRBJ2-3 and V is TRBV25-1; 8 bases are a match to TRBD1. Germline-derived CDR1 and CDR2 are MGHDK and SYGVNS. Losses at the gene ends were 4 bases for V and 2 bases for J; bases not matched to a gene: 11. CDR3 length: 17 amino acids. CDR3 amino acids: CASSGDATGAHTDTQYF. DNA for the CDR3: TGTGCCAGCAGTGGAGATGCGACAGGGGCCCACACAGATACGCAGTATTTT.

This clonotype was counted at least ten times. The chain joins TRBV24-1 to TRBJ1-5; no firm D call. The ends were cut back, 2 bases at V and 0 bases at J, with 7 bases in the middle. The germline V gene has CDR1 KGHDR and CDR2 SFDVKD. The length of the CDR3 is 15 residues. CDR3 region: CATSDWRDSNQPQHF. CDR3 nucleotide sequence: TGTGCCACCAGTGATTGGAGGGATAGCAATCAGCCCCAGCATTTT.